This T cell receptor beta chain comes out of a study of Graves' ophthalmopathy and Graves' hyperthyroidism. RNA served as the template for amplifying TCR beta CDR3 regions. RT-PCR with HTBI primers came first, then second-round multiplex PCR. One entry per CDR3 protein, called by TCRdb with MiXCR from the multiplex PCR reads. This table holds a few hundred thousand distinct CDR3 sequences, under 40% found once. With respect to this clonotype: Just one base apart from a much larger clone, this may be a read error.

CDR1 and CDR2 from the germline V gene are MGHRA and YSYEKL. This CDR3 has 15 residues. V is TRBV4-1 and J is TRBJ2-7; 8 positions agree with TRBD1. The specimen sequenced was peripheral blood or thyroid tissue (not recorded which). The source is an adult man with Graves' hyperthyroidism. CDR3 sequence reads: CASSQGTGTSYEQCF. DNA of the CDR3: TGCGCCAGCAGCCAAGGGACAGGGACTTCCTACGAGCAGTGCTTC.